The 2 T cell receptor beta chains listed next were all sequenced from one sample in a study of blood T cell repertoires in COVID-19. Generated by immunoSEQ multiplex PCR, the TCRdb table keeps only in-frame clones and is missing some. The sample holds approximately 150,000 clones, less than 90% seen once. The sequencing sample was made of peripheral blood. All receptors come from a woman in her 70s with acute or convalescent COVID-19.

The chain links TRBV7-8 to TRBJ1-1, with 7 bases identical to TRBD1. The CDR3 is 14 residues long. Per the germline V gene, CDR1 is SGHVS and CDR2 is FQNEAQ. V gave up 5 bases and J gave up 6 bases; unmatched junction bases: 9. CDR3 sequence reads: CASSIGQALPEAFF. CDR3 nucleotides: TGTGCCAGCAGCATAGGACAGGCTTTACCTGAAGCTTTCTTT.

The V gene is TRBV3-1 (or the pseudogene TRBV3-2), the J gene TRBJ2-7, with 9 bases that match TRBD1. Looked up from germline, CDR1 is LGHDT and CDR2 is YNNKEL (reference sequence). The CDR3 runs 14 residues. V lost 4 bases to trimming and J lost 1 base; unmatched junction nucleotides: 2. The CDR3 DNA reads as TGTGCCAGCAGCCTCGGGACAGGGTCCTACGAGCAGTACTTC. Protein sequence: CASSLGTGSYEQYF.